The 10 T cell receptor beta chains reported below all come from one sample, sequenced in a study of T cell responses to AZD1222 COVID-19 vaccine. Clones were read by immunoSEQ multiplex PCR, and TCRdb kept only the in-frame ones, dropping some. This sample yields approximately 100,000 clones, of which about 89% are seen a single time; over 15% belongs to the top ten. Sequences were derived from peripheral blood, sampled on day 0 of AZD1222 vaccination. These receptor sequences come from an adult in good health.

CDR3 region: CASSYWARGGNGELFF. In nucleotides, the CDR3 is TGTGCCAGCAGTTACTGGGCCAGGGGGGGGAACGGGGAGCTGTTTTTT. The chain employs TRBV6-5 and TRBJ2-2; D tentatively fits TRBD1 or TRBD2 (7 bases each). V was cut by 1 base and J by 7 bases, with 16 bases left in between. Germline CDR1 and CDR2: MNHEY and SVGAGI. The CDR3 is made up of 16 amino acids.

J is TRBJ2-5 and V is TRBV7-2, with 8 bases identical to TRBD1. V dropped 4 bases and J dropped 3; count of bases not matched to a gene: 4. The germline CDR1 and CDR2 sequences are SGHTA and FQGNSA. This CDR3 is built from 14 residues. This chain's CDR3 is CASSWGDRKETQYF. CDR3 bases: TGTGCCAGCAGCTGGGGGGACAGGAAAGAGACCCAGTACTTC.

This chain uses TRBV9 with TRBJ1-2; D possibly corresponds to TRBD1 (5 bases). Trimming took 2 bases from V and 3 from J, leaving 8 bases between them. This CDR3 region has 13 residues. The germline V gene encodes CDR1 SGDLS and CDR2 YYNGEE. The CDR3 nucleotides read TGTGCCAGCAGCGTCGGGGGTTACTATGGCTACACCTTC. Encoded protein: CASSVGGYYGYTF. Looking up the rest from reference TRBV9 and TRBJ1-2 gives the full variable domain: DSGVTQTPKHLITATGQRVTLRCSPRSGDLSVYWYQQSLDQGLQFLIQYYNGEERAKGNILERFSAQQFPDLHSELNLSSLELGDSALYFCASSVGGYYGYTFGSGTRLTVV.

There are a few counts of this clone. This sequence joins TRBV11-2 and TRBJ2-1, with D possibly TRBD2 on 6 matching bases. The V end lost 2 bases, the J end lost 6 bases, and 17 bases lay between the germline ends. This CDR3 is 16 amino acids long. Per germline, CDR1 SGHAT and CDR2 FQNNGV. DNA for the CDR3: TGTGCCAGCAGCTTAACGCTGTCGGGAGTGGTCAATGAGCAGTTCTTC. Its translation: CASSLTLSGVVNEQFF.

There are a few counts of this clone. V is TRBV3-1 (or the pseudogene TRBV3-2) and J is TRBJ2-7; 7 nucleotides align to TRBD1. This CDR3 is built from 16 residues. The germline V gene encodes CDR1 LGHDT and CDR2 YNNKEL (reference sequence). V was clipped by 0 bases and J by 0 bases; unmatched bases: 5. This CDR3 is CASSQDPGTASYEQYF. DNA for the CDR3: TGTGCCAGCAGCCAAGACCCAGGGACAGCCTCCTACGAGCAGTACTTC.

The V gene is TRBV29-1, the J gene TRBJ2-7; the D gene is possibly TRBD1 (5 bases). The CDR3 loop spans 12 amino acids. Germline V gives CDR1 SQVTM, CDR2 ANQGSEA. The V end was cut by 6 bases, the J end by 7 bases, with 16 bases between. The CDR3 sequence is CSVESGMREQYF. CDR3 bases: TGCAGCGTGGAATCAGGGATGCGGGAGCAGTACTTC.

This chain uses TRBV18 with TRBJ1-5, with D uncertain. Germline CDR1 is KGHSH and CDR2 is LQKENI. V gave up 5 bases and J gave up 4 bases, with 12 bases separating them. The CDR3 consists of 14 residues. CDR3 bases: TGTGCCAGCTCAGTGGCCGGCGGGAATCAGCCCCAGCATTTT. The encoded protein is CASSVAGGNQPQHF.

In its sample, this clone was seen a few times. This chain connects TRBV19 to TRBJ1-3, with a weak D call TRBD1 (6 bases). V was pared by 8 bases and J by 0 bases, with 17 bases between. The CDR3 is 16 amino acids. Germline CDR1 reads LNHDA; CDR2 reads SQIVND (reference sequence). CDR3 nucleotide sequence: TGTGCCAGTCAGAGACAGGCCGCTCTCTCTGGAAACACCATATATTTT. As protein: CASQRQAALSGNTIYF.

The CDR3: CASSSTVNTEAFF. CDR3 DNA: TGTGCCAGCAGTTCGACAGTGAACACTGAAGCTTTCTTT. The chain links TRBV28 to TRBJ1-1, with TRBD1 as a possible D gene (5 bases). The CDR3 contains 13 residues. V was shortened by 4 bases and J by 0 bases, with 6 bases between the two germline ends. Germline V gene lookup returns CDR1 MDHEN and CDR2 SYDVKM.

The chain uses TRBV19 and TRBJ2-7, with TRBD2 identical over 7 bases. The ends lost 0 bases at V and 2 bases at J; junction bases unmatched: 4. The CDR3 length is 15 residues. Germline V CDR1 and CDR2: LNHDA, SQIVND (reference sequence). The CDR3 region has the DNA TGTGCCAGTAGTATAGAAGCGGGACTTACCTACGAGCAGTACTTC. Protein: CASSIEAGLTYEQYF.